This T cell receptor (beta chain) was captured in a study of technical replicates of blood from a handful of donors. Looked up from germline, CDR1 is SGHDT and CDR2 is YYEEEE. This CDR3 spans 15 amino acids. The V and J ends lost 6 bases and 4 bases, in that order; junction bases with no gene match: 10. This table comes from immunoSEQ multiplex PCR, and its TCRdb copy is limited to in-frame clones, with some not included. The sample yields tens of thousands of clones, 80% to 95% seen once. V usage is TRBV5-6 and J usage is TRBJ1-1, with TRBD1 matching 9 bases. The source material was PBMCs. This receptor was obtained from a human donor in good health. Some clones in this sample may be carry-over from other donors' samples. CDR3 coding DNA: TGTGCCAGCAAAATCAGGACAGGGGTGTCCACTGAAGCTTTCTTT. Translation: CASKIRTGVSTEAFF.